This entry concerns a single TCR beta chain. Antigen: not known. The CDR3 spans 15 residues. The V and J ends lost 0 bases and 5 bases, in that order; junction bases with no gene match: 7. Germline CDR1 reads SGHRS; CDR2 reads YFSETQ. These data come from a study of cytomegalovirus exposure and HLA in healthy donors. Use of 60 Vbeta and 13 Jbeta primers characterized the PCR. The table came from immunoSEQ multiplex PCR; TCRdb's copy has only in-frame clones and leaves some out. Of some 150,000 clones in the sample, nearly 80% are singletons; the top ten hold 1.1%. Study outcomes and limitations: The authors enumerated some 170 TCR beta chains as linked to cytomegalovirus. Later analysis showed most CMV-associated TCR beta chains appearing HLA-restricted.

The chain carries TRBV5-1 and TRBJ2-7; 8 positions agree with TRBD1. This clonotype was obtained from a male donor in good health and CMV-seronegative. Sequences were obtained from PBMCs. The CDR3 coding sequence is TGCGCCAGCAGCTTGGGGGCAGGGGGCCTGGACGAGCAGTACTTC. The encoded protein is CASSLGAGGLDEQYF.